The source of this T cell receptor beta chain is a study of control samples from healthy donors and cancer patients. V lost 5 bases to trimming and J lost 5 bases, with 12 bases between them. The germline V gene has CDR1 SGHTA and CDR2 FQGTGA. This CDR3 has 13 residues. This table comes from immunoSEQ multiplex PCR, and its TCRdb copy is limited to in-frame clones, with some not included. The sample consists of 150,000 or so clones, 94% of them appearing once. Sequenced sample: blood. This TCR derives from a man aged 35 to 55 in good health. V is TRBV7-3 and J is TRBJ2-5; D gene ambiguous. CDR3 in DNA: TGTGCCAGCAGCCCCACAGCGAGGGAGACCCAGTACTTC. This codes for CASSPTARETQYF.